One sample yielded the 16 T cell receptor beta chains listed below, sequenced in a study of Tregs in tolerant kidney transplant recipients. TCRdb's copy holds only in-frame clones and misses some; the assay was immunoSEQ multiplex PCR. The sample shows 100,000 to 150,000 clones, roughly 93% of them seen only once. Sequencing was performed on CD4+ T cells from blood. These receptors came from a human donor in good health.

J is TRBJ2-5 and V is TRBV25-1; D remains unclear. The length of the CDR3 is 15 residues. V lost 2 bases to trimming and J lost 0 bases, with 10 bases between them. Germline V lookup: CDR1 MGHDK, CDR2 SYGVNS. CDR3 in DNA: TGTGCCAGCAGTGAAGGTGGAATATACCAAGAGACCCAGTACTTC. It translates to CASSEGGIYQETQYF.

This chain uses TRBV5-4 with TRBJ2-7, with a weak D call TRBD1 (6 bases). Between the trimmed V and J ends, which lost 4 bases and 5 bases, there was a span of 19 bases. This CDR3 has 15 residues. Germline assignment: CDR1 SGHNT and CDR2 YYREEE (reference sequence). This CDR3 is CASSAMDRVVDEQYF. The CDR3 DNA sequence: TGTGCCAGCAGCGCCATGGACAGAGTTGTAGACGAGCAGTACTTC.

The sample holds one count of this clone. This rearrangement joins TRBV5-1 to TRBJ2-7; TRBD2 aligns across 9 bases. Trimming cost V 5 bases and J 4 bases; bases outside gene matches: 10. The CDR3 consists of 15 residues. The germline gives CDR1 SGHRS, CDR2 YFSETQ. The CDR3 protein is CASRKREDALYEQYF. The DNA of the CDR3 is TGCGCCAGCAGAAAGCGGGAGGATGCTTTGTACGAGCAGTACTTC. The complete variable domain, with remaining parts taken from reference TRBV5-1 and TRBJ2-7, reads KAGVTQTPRYLIKTRGQQVTLSCSPISGHRSVSWYQQTPGQGLQFLFEYFSETQRNKGNFPGRFSGRQFSNSRSEMNVSTLELGDSALYLCASRKREDALYEQYFGPGTRLTVT.

This chain joins TRBV11-2 and TRBJ2-5, with 12 positions matching TRBD2. The CDR3 is 15 residues long. CDR1 is SGHAT, CDR2 FQNNGV, per germline. J was trimmed by 5 bases and V by 3 bases; bases with no gene match: 4. As DNA, the CDR3 is TGTGCCAGCAGCTTTACTAGCGGGGGGTGGGAGACCCAGTACTTC. Residues: CASSFTSGGWETQYF. Full variable domain (remainder filled in from reference TRBV11-2 and TRBJ2-5): EAGVAQSPRYKIIEKRQSVAFWCNPISGHATLYWYQQILGQGPKLLIQFQNNGVVDDSQLPKDRFSAERLKGVDSTLKIQPAKLEDSAVYLCASSFTSGGWETQYFGPGTRLLVL.

This chain links TRBV6-1 with TRBJ1-1; D may be TRBD1 (5 bases). The germline V and J ends were trimmed by 5 bases and 5 bases, with 18 bases remaining between them. The CDR3 runs 15 residues. Germline V gene data show CDR1 as MNHNS and CDR2 as SASEGT. DNA for the CDR3: TGTGCCAGCAGTCCCCATGGCAGGGTAGGTACTGAAGCTTTCTTT. Translated, it gives CASSPHGRVGTEAFF.

J is TRBJ2-2 and V is TRBV25-1; the match to TRBD2 covers 8 bases. The CDR3 totals 15 residues. CDR1 MGHDK and CDR2 SYGVNS come from the germline V gene. The J segment lost 7 bases and the V segment lost 4 bases, leaving 8 bases of the junction unmatched. In DNA, the CDR3 is TGTGCCAGCAGTGGGGGACACGGGAGGGTCGGGGAGCTGTTTTTT. It is translated as CASSGGHGRVGELFF.

This clone was picked up a small number of times. The rearrangement links TRBV30 to TRBJ1-5; 9 bases fit TRBD1. This CDR3 region has 15 residues. Germline trimming cut 2 bases from V and 7 bases from J; bases unmatched to any gene: 9. Germline CDR1 GTSNPN, CDR2 SVGIG (reference sequence). CDR3 sequence: CAWSTWTGEQQPQHF. In DNA form, the CDR3 reads TGTGCCTGGAGTACCTGGACAGGGGAGCAACAGCCCCAGCATTTT.

This chain joins TRBV5-1 and TRBJ2-7; D is possibly TRBD2 (5 bases). V was pared by 7 bases and J by 0 bases, with 11 bases between. The germline V gene has CDR1 SGHRS and CDR2 YFSETQ. This CDR3 contains 13 residues. Here the CDR3 reads CASGSGRSYEQYF. As DNA, the CDR3 is TGCGCCAGCGGAAGCGGACGCTCCTACGAGCAGTACTTC.

The V and J genes are TRBV18 and TRBJ1-2; D remains unclear. Per the germline V gene, CDR1 is KGHSH and CDR2 is LQKENI. V was pared by 0 bases and J by 8 bases, with 7 bases between. CDR3 length: 12 residues. CDR3 DNA: TGTGCCAGCTCACCACCCCCAGGCGGCTACACCTTC. As protein: CASSPPPGGYTF.

This clone was seen just once. V and J are TRBV5-6 and TRBJ2-2; D may be TRBD1 or TRBD2 (5 bases each). Germline CDR1 reads SGHDT; CDR2 reads YYEEEE. The CDR3 is made up of 15 amino acids. V lost 1 base and J 4 bases, leaving 11 bases between the germline ends. Here the CDR3 reads CASSLSGDPTGELFF. The CDR3 DNA follows: TGTGCCAGCAGCTTGTCCGGGGACCCCACCGGGGAGCTGTTTTTT.

This rearrangement joins TRBV5-1 to TRBJ2-3; D gene ambiguous. CDR1 and CDR2 from the germline V gene are SGHRS and YFSETQ. This CDR3 spans 14 amino acids. V dropped 0 bases and J dropped 2 bases, with 7 bases sitting between them. CDR3 in amino acids: CASSLEANTDTQYF. The CDR3 bases are TGCGCCAGCAGCTTGGAGGCTAACACAGATACGCAGTATTTT.

The V call is TRBV5-1, the J call TRBJ2-2, with a weak D call TRBD2 (6 bases). The germline CDR1 and CDR2 sequences are SGHRS and YFSETQ. CDR3 size: 17 residues. The V and J ends lost 0 bases and 0 bases respectively, with 12 bases between them. The CDR3 loop reads CASSLDVAGTNTGELFF. CDR3 coding DNA: TGCGCCAGCAGCTTGGACGTGGCGGGGACGAACACCGGGGAGCTGTTTTTT.

This clone was recorded only once. The CDR3 is CASSQDAGRDEQYF. The CDR3 DNA reads as TGCGCCAGCAGCCAAGACGCGGGTCGAGACGAGCAGTACTTC. The chain is built from TRBV4-1 and TRBJ2-7; D is perhaps TRBD2 (5 bases). The CDR3 loop spans 14 amino acids. Germline values: CDR1 MGHRA, CDR2 YSYEKL. V shed 0 bases and J shed 5 bases, with 11 bases lying between them.

The gene calls are TRBV7-3 and TRBJ2-1; D may be TRBD1 or TRBD2 (5 bases each). The CDR3 is made up of 14 amino acids. Germline-derived CDR1 and CDR2 are SGHTA and FQGTGA. Trimming pared 3 bases from V and 7 bases from J, leaving 13 bases between. CDR3 DNA: TGTGCCAGCAGCTTCGTGGGGCCGGGGAATGAGCAGTTCTTC. Its protein product is CASSFVGPGNEQFF.

The rearrangement uses TRBV9 and TRBJ1-2; possibly TRBD1 for D (5 bases). V was clipped by 4 bases and J by 4 bases, with 17 bases between them. CDR3 length: 15 amino acids. Germline-derived CDR1 and CDR2 are SGDLS and YYNGEE. CDR3 nucleotides: TGTGCCAGCAGCCCCCAATGGAGGGACTTCTATGGCTACACCTTC. It codes for CASSPQWRDFYGYTF. Using reference TRBV9 and TRBJ1-2 for the parts outside the CDR3, the full variable domain is DSGVTQTPKHLITATGQRVTLRCSPRSGDLSVYWYQQSLDQGLQFLIQYYNGEERAKGNILERFSAQQFPDLHSELNLSSLELGDSALYFCASSPQWRDFYGYTFGSGTRLTVV.

The chain combines TRBV29-1 with TRBJ1-2; 10 bases match TRBD1. The CDR3 is 11 amino acids. V dropped 7 bases and J dropped 6; count of bases not matched to a gene: 2. Germline CDR1 SQVTM, CDR2 ANQGSEA. CDR3 protein: CSEDRGHGYTF. The CDR3 DNA is TGCAGCGAAGACAGGGGGCATGGCTACACCTTC.